These 19 T cell receptor beta chains originate from one sample sequenced in a study of identical twins (dated by TCRdb to between 2015 and 2016). The library came from 5' RACE. The reads were generated on an Illumina HiSeq 2000. The public reads were reprocessed in TCRdb via fastp at Q25 and MiXCR, keeping in-frame beta chains. Under each unique CDR3 protein, matching rows form one entry showing the most common genes and DNA. In all, the sample holds fewer than 800,000 distinct CDR3 sequences, and about 7% of those were seen once. The ten top clones hold over 1.5% of the sample. The sample also formed part of further work on yellow fever vaccine responses in identical twins.

The sequenced material came from PBMCs. The origin of the receptors is a woman aged 18-30 years in good health.

This chain links TRBV5-4 with TRBJ2-3, with 7 nucleotides matching TRBD1. The J segment lost 0 bases and the V segment lost 3 bases, leaving 4 bases of the junction unmatched. The CDR3 consists of 15 residues. The germline CDR1 and CDR2 sequences are SGHNT and YYREEE (reference sequence). The CDR3 spells CASSSDRLSTDTQYF. The CDR3 nucleotides are TGTGCCAGCAGCTCGGACAGGCTTAGCACAGATACGCAGTATTTT.

This clonotype was picked up many times. The CDR3 reads CASSSGLVEAETQYF. The CDR3 bases are TGTGCCAGCAGCTCCGGACTTGTCGAGGCAGAGACCCAGTACTTC. This chain joins TRBV12-3 or TRBV12-4 and TRBJ2-5; the D gene is possibly TRBD2 (5 bases). Trimming took 6 bases from V and 4 from J, leaving 18 bases between them. This CDR3 has 15 residues.

For this clonotype: An end of the junction does not agree with germline; a read error may underlie this. The chain carries TRBV20-1 and TRBJ2-3, with no clear D. This CDR3 comprises 16 residues. Germline CDR1 reads DFQATT; CDR2 reads SNEGSKA (reference sequence). The CDR3 region is CSARVLSPPPTDTLYF. The DNA of the CDR3 is TGCAGTGCTAGAGTATTGAGCCCGCCACCCACAGATACGCTGTATTTT.

This clonotype was observed a few times. The chain carries TRBV2 and TRBJ1-2; D is ambiguous. CDR3 length: 14 residues. Germline V gene data show CDR1 as SNHLY and CDR2 as FYNNEI. Trimming shortened V by 4 bases and J by 0 bases, and 9 bases separated the two germline ends. The CDR3 sequence is CASSVGGPNYGYTF. CDR3 DNA: TGTGCCAGCAGTGTGGGCGGACCTAACTATGGCTACACCTTC.

For this clonotype: An end of the junction does not agree with germline; a read error may underlie this. This sequence joins TRBV12-3 or TRBV12-4 and TRBJ2-1, with 16 bases fitting TRBD2. The CDR3 contains 19 residues. CDR3 region: CACSPGTSGGAFPYNEQFF. The CDR3 DNA follows: TGTGCCTGCAGCCCCGGGACTAGCGGGGGGGCCTTCCCCTACAATGAGCAGTTCTTC.

This clonotype turned up a few times. The chain uses TRBV3-1 and TRBJ2-1, with 7 bases matching TRBD1. CDR3 size: 15 residues. V trimming: 5 bases; J trimming: 0 bases; junction bases outside the gene matches: 4. Germline-derived CDR1 and CDR2 are LGHDT and YNNKEL (reference sequence). DNA of the CDR3: TGTGCCAGCAGCTGGGACAGCCGCTCCTACAATGAGCAGTTCTTC. Amino acid sequence: CASSWDSRSYNEQFF.

This clonotype showed up just a few times. The V and J genes are TRBV5-1 and TRBJ2-7; 7 nucleotides match TRBD2. The CDR3 covers 16 residues. The germline V gene has CDR1 SGHRS and CDR2 YFSETQ. J was trimmed by 3 bases and V by 0 bases; bases with no gene match: 9. The CDR3 is CASSLDLRDYGYEQYF. The CDR3 nucleotides read TGCGCCAGCAGCTTGGATCTTAGGGACTACGGCTACGAGCAGTACTTC.

This rearrangement joins TRBV5-1 to TRBJ2-1, with D maybe TRBD2 (6 bases). Germline CDR1 and CDR2: SGHRS and YFSETQ. The CDR3 sequence is 16 residues long. V gave up 0 bases and J gave up 4 bases, with 14 bases separating them. The CDR3 protein is CASSLETGDPYNEQFF. CDR3 coding DNA: TGCGCCAGCAGCTTGGAAACGGGGGACCCGTACAATGAGCAGTTCTTC. The whole variable domain, remainder taken from reference TRBV5-1 and TRBJ2-1, is KAGVTQTPRYLIKTRGQQVTLSCSPISGHRSVSWYQQTPGQGLQFLFEYFSETQRNKGNFPGRFSGRQFSNSRSEMNVSTLELGDSALYLCASSLETGDPYNEQFFGPGTRLTVL.

This clonotype was recorded a few times. The chain links TRBV7-9 to TRBJ2-7, with D perhaps assigned TRBD1 or TRBD2 (5 bases each). This CDR3 is 15 amino acids long. The ends were cut back, 5 bases at V and 5 bases at J, with 19 bases in the middle. Germline values: CDR1 SEHNR, CDR2 FQNEAQ (reference sequence). The CDR3 DNA reads as TGTGCCAGCAGCACCATTAAGGCAGGGAGCGACGAGCAGTACTTC. It yields the protein CASSTIKAGSDEQYF. Full variable domain (outside the CDR3, taken from reference TRBV7-9 and TRBJ2-7): DTGVSQNPRHKITKRGQNVTFRCDPISEHNRLYWYRQTLGQGPEFLTYFQNEAQLEKSRLLSDRFSAERPKGSFSTLEIQRTEQGDSAMYLCASSTIKAGSDEQYFGPGTRLTVT.

At least ten counts were recorded for this clonotype. The chain is built from TRBV5-1 and TRBJ2-7; no definite D call. V gave up 0 bases and J gave up 3 bases, with 10 bases separating them. Germline V gene lookup returns CDR1 SGHRS and CDR2 YFSETQ. The CDR3 totals 14 residues. CDR3 coding DNA: TGCGCCAGCAGCTTGGATCCTAATTTCTACGAGCAGTACTTC. Translating it yields CASSLDPNFYEQYF.

This clonotype has just a few counts. The rearrangement joins TRBV4-1 to TRBJ1-2; D possibly corresponds to TRBD1 (5 bases). The CDR3 spans 13 residues. Germline CDR1 and CDR2: MGHRA and YSYEKL. V was shortened by 1 base and J by 4 bases, with 7 bases between the two germline ends. CDR3 DNA sequence: TGCGCCAGCAGCCAAGGGACAAGCTATGGCTACACCTTC. Encoded protein: CASSQGTSYGYTF.

At least ten counts were recorded for this clonotype. The J gene is TRBJ2-6, the V gene TRBV10-2; weak D call: TRBD1 (6 bases). CDR3 length: 16 residues. The germline V gene encodes CDR1 WSHSY and CDR2 SAAADI. V lost 0 bases and J 0 bases, leaving 6 bases between the germline ends. CDR3 protein: CASSESGGSGANVLTF. The CDR3 nucleotides are TGCGCCAGCAGTGAGTCAGGGGGCTCTGGGGCCAACGTCCTGACTTTC.

This clonotype was seen more than once but under ten times. This chain links TRBV19 with TRBJ1-3; D remains ambiguous. This CDR3 comprises 14 residues. Germline lookup yields CDR1 LNHDA and CDR2 SQIVND (reference sequence). V lost 3 bases and J lost 4, with 10 bases in between. In nucleotides, the CDR3 is TGTGCCAGTAGTATCATAGGGCCGGGAAACACCATATATTTT. It codes for CASSIIGPGNTIYF.

This clonotype was seen many times. The V call is TRBV6-5, the J call TRBJ1-6; D is undetermined. CDR3 length: 17 residues. Germline CDR1 MNHEY, CDR2 SVGAGI. Between the trimmed V and J ends, which lost 2 bases and 1 base, there was a span of 12 bases. In nucleotides, the CDR3 is TGTGCCAGCAGTTACGGGTGGGTGGGTTCCTATAATTCACCCCTCCACTTT. Protein sequence: CASSYGWVGSYNSPLHF.

This clonotype has only a few counts. The gene calls are TRBV10-3 and TRBJ1-6; TRBD1 is a possible D gene (6 bases). V lost 0 bases, J lost 5 bases, and 8 bases lay in between. Germline V gene data show CDR1 as ENHRY and CDR2 as SYGVKD. The CDR3 is 15 amino acids. The CDR3 nucleotides are TGTGCCATCAGTGAGTCGGGACATAATAATTCACCCCTCCACTTT. It is translated as CAISESGHNNSPLHF.

This clonotype was seen at least ten times. At one end the junction does not follow the germline gene, possibly because of a read error. The chain combines TRBV5-1 with TRBJ2-3; D is uncertain. The germline CDR1 and CDR2 sequences are SGHRS and YFSETQ. The CDR3 spans 14 residues. The chain's CDR3 is CASSLDGGTDTQYF. Here the CDR3 DNA reads TGTGCCAGCAGCTTGGATGGGGGCACAGATACGCAGTATTTT. The whole variable domain, filled in from reference TRBV5-1 and TRBJ2-3, reads KAGVTQTPRYLIKTRGQQVTLSCSPISGHRSVSWYQQTPGQGLQFLFEYFSETQRNKGNFPGRFSGRQFSNSRSEMNVSTLELGDSALYLCASSLDGGTDTQYFGPGTRLTVL.

In its sample, this clonotype was seen a few times. Here the CDR3 reads CASSPDRDVASEAFF. CDR3 nucleotide sequence: TGCGCCAGCAGCCCCGACCGGGACGTTGCTTCTGAAGCTTTCTTT. This chain uses TRBV5-1 with TRBJ1-1; tentatively, D is TRBD1 (5 bases). Germline assignment: CDR1 SGHRS and CDR2 YFSETQ. The CDR3 loop spans 15 amino acids. V was clipped by 4 bases and J by 6 bases, with 19 bases between them.

The rearrangement links TRBV20-1 to TRBJ2-4, with TRBD2 as a possible D gene (6 bases). Germline CDR1 is DFQATT and CDR2 is SNEGSKA (reference sequence). There are 15 residues in the CDR3. V was shortened by 6 bases and J by 0 bases, with 15 bases between the two germline ends. DNA of the CDR3: TGCAGTGCCTCCGGAGGGGAGCTAGCCAAAAACATTCAGTACTTC. Its protein product is CSASGGELAKNIQYF.

This clonotype showed up many times. The V and J genes are TRBV4-1 and TRBJ1-4; D is unclear. Germline V lookup: CDR1 MGHRA, CDR2 YSYEKL. The CDR3 has 15 residues. Deletions cut 0 bases from V and 10 bases from J, with 15 bases between. The CDR3 DNA reads TGCGCCAGCAGCCAAGAGGCTCTCCTGCGGGGAAAACTGTTTTTT. It encodes CASSQEALLRGKLFF.